The 12 T cell receptor beta chains in this list originate from one sample, sequenced in a study of T-cell memory formation after mild COVID-19. TCRdb passed the 5' RACE reads through MiXCR, listing each CDR3 protein once. This sample has around 410,000 distinct CDR3 sequences, with 20% to 25% found just once. The specimen was PBMCs or a T cell subset sorted from them (not recorded which). The receptors were gathered from an adult woman who had mild COVID-19 (a few samples of this study predate the infection). Cell type and time point are not known.

This clonotype was picked up a small number of times. V usage is TRBV12-3 or TRBV12-4 and J usage is TRBJ2-4; 9 bases match TRBD1. Trimming at V came to 6 bases and at J to 2 bases, leaving 8 bases not matched to a gene. The CDR3 sequence is 16 residues long. Here the CDR3 reads CASSSRQGVPKNIQYF. In DNA, the CDR3 is TGTGCCAGCAGCTCAAGACAGGGGGTCCCCAAAAACATTCAGTACTTC.

This clonotype was counted only a few times. V and J are TRBV5-1 and TRBJ1-2; D unclear. Germline values: CDR1 SGHRS, CDR2 YFSETQ. This CDR3 contains 16 residues. The ends were cut back, 0 bases at V and 2 bases at J, with 14 bases in the middle. CDR3 sequence: CASSLEGLVINYGYTF. Here the CDR3 DNA reads TGCGCCAGCAGCTTGGAAGGGTTGGTGATAAACTATGGCTACACCTTC.

In its sample, this clonotype was seen many times. The chain is built from TRBV12-3 or TRBV12-4 and TRBJ1-5, with 11 bases that match TRBD1. The V and J ends lost 8 bases and 5 bases, in that order; junction bases with no gene match: 8. CDR3 size: 15 residues. CDR3 in amino acids: CASVGTGGTDQPQHF. CDR3 bases: TGTGCCAGCGTGGGGACAGGGGGGACAGATCAGCCCCAGCATTTT.

In this sample, this clonotype turned up many times. The chain recombines TRBV12-3 or TRBV12-4 with TRBJ2-1; 10 nucleotides match TRBD2. There are 13 residues in the CDR3. The J segment lost 5 bases and the V segment lost 8 bases, leaving 3 bases of the junction unmatched. The CDR3 reads CASGLADNNEQFF. As DNA, the CDR3 is TGTGCCAGCGGACTAGCGGACAACAATGAGCAGTTCTTC.

In this sample, this clonotype turned up once. The J gene is TRBJ2-1, the V gene TRBV5-6; no reliable D call. The V end lost 4 bases, the J end lost 9 bases, and 11 bases lay between the germline ends. CDR1 is SGHDT, CDR2 YYEEEE, per germline. CDR3 size: 12 residues. CDR3: CASSRDLAEQFF. CDR3 coding DNA: TGTGCCAGCAGCAGAGACTTGGCTGAGCAGTTCTTC.

The V call is TRBV6-1, the J call TRBJ2-7; TRBD1 matches 9 bases. The junction had 5 bases not matched to a gene; V was cut back by 6 bases and J by 2 bases. This CDR3 is 14 amino acids long. Germline CDR1 is MNHNS and CDR2 is SASEGT. The DNA for the CDR3 is TGTGCCAGCAGGGGGGACAGGGCTACCTACGAGCAGTACTTC. It encodes CASRGDRATYEQYF.

The V call is TRBV4-2, the J call TRBJ1-1; D uncertain. The CDR3 has 15 residues. The V gene's germline CDR1 is LGHNA and CDR2 YNFKEQ. Trimming took off 0 bases at V and 0 bases at J, with 8 bases between the two ends. The CDR3 DNA follows: TGTGCCAGCAGCCAAGAACCGGGAGTGAACACTGAAGCTTTCTTT. As protein: CASSQEPGVNTEAFF.

This rearrangement joins TRBV3-1 to TRBJ2-2; possibly TRBD1 or TRBD2 for D (5 bases each). Germline V gives CDR1 LGHDT, CDR2 YNNKEL (reference sequence). Trimming removed 4 bases at V and 5 bases at J, with 8 bases between. This CDR3 region has 13 residues. CDR3 sequence: CASSRDGTGELFF. The CDR3 region has the DNA TGTGCCAGCAGCCGGGACGGGACCGGGGAGCTGTTTTTT.

The J gene is TRBJ2-7, the V gene TRBV20-1; TRBD2 matches at 10 bases. J lost 3 bases, V lost 4 bases, and 9 bases had no gene match. This CDR3 comprises 15 residues. CDR1 is DFQATT and CDR2 is SNEGSKA in the germline V gene (reference sequence). CDR3 region: CSATLGLAEDYEQYF. In nucleotides, the CDR3 is TGCAGTGCTACCCTCGGACTAGCGGAGGACTACGAGCAGTACTTC.

This clonotype has ten or more counts. V and J are TRBV7-8 and TRBJ1-1; a weak D match, TRBD1 (5 bases). Germline loops: CDR1 SGHVS, CDR2 FQNEAQ. V dropped 1 base and J dropped 6 bases, with 12 bases sitting between them. The CDR3 has 14 residues. CDR3 amino acids: CASSLVQGRAEAFF. CDR3 in DNA: TGTGCCAGCAGCTTAGTTCAGGGTCGGGCTGAAGCTTTCTTT.

This clonotype was found a few times. The chain joins TRBV20-1 to TRBJ2-7; possibly TRBD1 or TRBD2 for D (5 bases each). With 2 bases removed from V and 1 base from J, the gap between germline ends came to 12 bases. Germline V gene data show CDR1 as DFQATT and CDR2 as SNEGSKA (reference sequence). This CDR3 is 14 amino acids long. For the CDR3, the DNA is TGCAGTGCTAGACACCGGGACGGTTCCTACGAGCAGTACTTC. Protein sequence: CSARHRDGSYEQYF.

The chain joins TRBV7-9 to TRBJ2-7; 7 bases agree with TRBD1. Germline CDR1 reads SEHNR; CDR2 reads FQNEAQ (reference sequence). V trimming: 5 bases; J trimming: 6 bases; junction bases outside the gene matches: 10. This CDR3 comprises 14 residues. The CDR3 sequence: CASSQGQRFSEQYF. The CDR3 nucleotides are TGTGCCAGCAGCCAGGGACAGAGGTTTAGCGAGCAGTACTTC.